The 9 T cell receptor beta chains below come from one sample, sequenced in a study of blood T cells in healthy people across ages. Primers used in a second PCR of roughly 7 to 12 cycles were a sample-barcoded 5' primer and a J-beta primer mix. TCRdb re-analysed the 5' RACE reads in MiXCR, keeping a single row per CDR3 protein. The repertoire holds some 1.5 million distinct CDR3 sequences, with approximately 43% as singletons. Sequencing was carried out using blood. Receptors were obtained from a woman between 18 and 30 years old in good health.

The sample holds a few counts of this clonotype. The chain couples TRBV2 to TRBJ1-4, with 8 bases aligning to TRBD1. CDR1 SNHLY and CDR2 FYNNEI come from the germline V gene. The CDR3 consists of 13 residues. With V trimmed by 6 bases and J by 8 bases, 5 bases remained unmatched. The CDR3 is CASRGQGEEKLFF. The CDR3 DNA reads TGTGCCAGCAGAGGACAGGGTGAAGAAAAACTGTTTTTT.

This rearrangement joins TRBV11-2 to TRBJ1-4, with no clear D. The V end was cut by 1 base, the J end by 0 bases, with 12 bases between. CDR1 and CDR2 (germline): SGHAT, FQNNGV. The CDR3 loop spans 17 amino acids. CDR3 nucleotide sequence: TGTGCCAGCAGCTTAGCCCCCGACGGAGCAACTAATGAAAAACTGTTTTTT. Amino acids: CASSLAPDGATNEKLFF.

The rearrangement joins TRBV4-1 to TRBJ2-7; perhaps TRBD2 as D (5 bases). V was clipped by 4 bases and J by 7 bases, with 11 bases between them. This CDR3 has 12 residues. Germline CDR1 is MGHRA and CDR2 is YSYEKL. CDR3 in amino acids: CASSPGVDEQYF. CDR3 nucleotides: TGCGCCAGCAGCCCCGGGGTTGATGAGCAGTACTTC.

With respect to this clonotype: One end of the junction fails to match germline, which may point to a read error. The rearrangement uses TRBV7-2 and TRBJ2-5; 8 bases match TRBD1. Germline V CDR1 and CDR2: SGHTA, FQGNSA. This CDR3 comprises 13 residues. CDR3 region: CASSSGQGEAQYF. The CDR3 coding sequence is TGTGCCAGCAGCTCCGGACAGGGAGAGGCCCAGTACTTC.

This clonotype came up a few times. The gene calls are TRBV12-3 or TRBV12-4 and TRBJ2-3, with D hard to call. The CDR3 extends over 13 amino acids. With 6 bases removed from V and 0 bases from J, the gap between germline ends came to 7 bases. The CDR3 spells CASRLTSTDTQYF. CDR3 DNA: TGTGCCAGCAGACTAACTAGCACAGATACGCAGTATTTT.

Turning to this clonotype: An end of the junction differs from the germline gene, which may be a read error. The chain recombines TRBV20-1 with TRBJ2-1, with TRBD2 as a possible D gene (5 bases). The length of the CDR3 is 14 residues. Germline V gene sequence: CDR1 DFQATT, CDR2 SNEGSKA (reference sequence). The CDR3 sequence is CSARALAVYNEQFF. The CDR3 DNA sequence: TGCAGTGCCAGAGCCCTAGCTGTCTACAATGAGCAGTTCTTC.

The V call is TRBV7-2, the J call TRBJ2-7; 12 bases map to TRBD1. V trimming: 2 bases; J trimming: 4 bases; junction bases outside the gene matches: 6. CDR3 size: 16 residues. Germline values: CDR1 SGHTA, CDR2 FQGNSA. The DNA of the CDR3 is TGTGCCAGCAGCTTAAATCGGGACAGGGGGCTTTACGAGCAGTACTTC. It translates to CASSLNRDRGLYEQYF.

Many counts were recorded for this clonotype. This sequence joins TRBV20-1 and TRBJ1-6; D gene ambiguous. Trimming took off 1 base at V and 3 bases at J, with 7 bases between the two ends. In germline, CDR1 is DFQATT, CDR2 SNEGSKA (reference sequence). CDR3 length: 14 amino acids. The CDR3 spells CSARAGSYNSPLHF. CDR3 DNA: TGCAGTGCTAGAGCAGGCAGCTATAATTCACCCCTCCACTTT.

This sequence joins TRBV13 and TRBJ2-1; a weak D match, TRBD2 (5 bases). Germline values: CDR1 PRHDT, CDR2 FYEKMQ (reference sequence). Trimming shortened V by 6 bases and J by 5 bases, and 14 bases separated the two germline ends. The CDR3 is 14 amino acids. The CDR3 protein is CASRSRTGNNEQFF. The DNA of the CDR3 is TGTGCCAGCAGAAGTAGGACTGGAAACAATGAGCAGTTCTTC.